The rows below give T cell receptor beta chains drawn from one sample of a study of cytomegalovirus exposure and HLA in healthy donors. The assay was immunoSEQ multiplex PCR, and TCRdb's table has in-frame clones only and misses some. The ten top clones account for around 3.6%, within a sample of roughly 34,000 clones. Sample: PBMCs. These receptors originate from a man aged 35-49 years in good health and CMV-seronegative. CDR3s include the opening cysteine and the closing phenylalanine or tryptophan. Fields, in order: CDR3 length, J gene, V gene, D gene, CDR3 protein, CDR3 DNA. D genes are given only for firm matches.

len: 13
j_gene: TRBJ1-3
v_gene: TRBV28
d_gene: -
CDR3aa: CASSFLSGNTIYF
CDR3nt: TGTGCCAGCAGTTTCCTCTCTGGAAACACCATATATTTT

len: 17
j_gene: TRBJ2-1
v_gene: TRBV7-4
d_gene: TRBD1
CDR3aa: CASRYERDSGPYNEQFF
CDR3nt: TGTGCCAGCAGATATGAGAGGGACAGTGGACCTTACAATGAGCAGTTCTTC

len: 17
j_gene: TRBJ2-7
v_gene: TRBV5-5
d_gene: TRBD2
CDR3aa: CASRPPGTSGGSYEQYF
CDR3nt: TGTGCCAGCAGGCCCCCCGGCACTAGCGGCGGTAGTTACGAGCAGTACTTC

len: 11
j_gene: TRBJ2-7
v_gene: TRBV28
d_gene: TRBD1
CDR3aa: CASSLQDREYF
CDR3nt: TGTGCCAGCAGTTTACAGGACAGGGAGTACTTC

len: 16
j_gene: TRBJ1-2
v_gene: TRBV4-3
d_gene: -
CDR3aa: CASSQGDRRADYGYTF
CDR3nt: TGCGCCAGCAGCCAAGGGGATCGGAGGGCTGACTATGGCTACACCTTC

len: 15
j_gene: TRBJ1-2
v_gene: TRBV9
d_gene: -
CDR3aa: CASSVATDSLYGYTF
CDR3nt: TGTGCCAGCAGCGTAGCTACGGACAGCCTCTATGGCTACACCTTC

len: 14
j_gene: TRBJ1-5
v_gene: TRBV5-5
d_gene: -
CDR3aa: CASSLARDNQPQHF
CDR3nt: TGTGCCAGCAGCTTGGCCCGCGATAATCAGCCCCAGCATTTT

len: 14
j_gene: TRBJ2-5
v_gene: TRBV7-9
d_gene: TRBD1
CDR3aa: CASSLTGGLETQYF
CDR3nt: TGTGCCAGCAGCTTAACAGGGGGCTTGGAGACCCAGTACTTC

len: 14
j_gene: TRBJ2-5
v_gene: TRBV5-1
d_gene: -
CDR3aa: CASSLVGAGETQYF
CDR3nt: TGCGCCAGCAGCTTGGTGGGGGCCGGGGAGACCCAGTACTTC

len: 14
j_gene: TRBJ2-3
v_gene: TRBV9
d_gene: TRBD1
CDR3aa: CASSPRGSTDTQYF
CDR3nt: TGTGCCAGCAGCCCCAGGGGGAGCACAGATACGCAGTATTTT

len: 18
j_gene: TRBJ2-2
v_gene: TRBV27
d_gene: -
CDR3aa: CASSEMALGEVDTGELFF
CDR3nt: TGTGCCAGCAGTGAGATGGCTTTAGGAGAAGTCGACACCGGGGAGCTGTTTTTT

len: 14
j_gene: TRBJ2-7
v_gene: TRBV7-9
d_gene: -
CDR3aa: CASSAERSGYEQYF
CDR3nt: TGTGCCAGCAGCGCCGAAAGGTCAGGTTACGAGCAGTACTTC

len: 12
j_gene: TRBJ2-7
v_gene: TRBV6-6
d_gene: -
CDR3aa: CASSYSGSEQYF
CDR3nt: TGTGCCAGCAGTTACTCGGGGAGCGAGCAGTACTTC

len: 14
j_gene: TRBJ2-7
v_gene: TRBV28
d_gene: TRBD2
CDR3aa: CASSFSGNLYEQYF
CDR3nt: TGTGCCAGCAGTTTTAGCGGGAACCTCTACGAGCAGTACTTC

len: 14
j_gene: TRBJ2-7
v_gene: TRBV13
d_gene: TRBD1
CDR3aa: CASRWHGQGGEQYF
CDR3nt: TGTGCCAGCAGATGGCATGGACAGGGCGGCGAGCAGTACTTC

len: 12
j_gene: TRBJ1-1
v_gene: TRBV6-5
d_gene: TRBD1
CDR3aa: CASSDPGTGYFF
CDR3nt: TGTGCCAGCAGTGACCCAGGGACAGGGTATTTCTTT

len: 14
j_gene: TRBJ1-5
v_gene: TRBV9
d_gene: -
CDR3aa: CASSGNNSNQPQHF
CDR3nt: TGTGCCAGCAGCGGAAACAATAGCAATCAGCCCCAGCATTTT

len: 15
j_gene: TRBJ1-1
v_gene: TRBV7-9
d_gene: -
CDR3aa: CASSLLQALDTEAFF
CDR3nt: TGTGCCAGCAGCTTATTGCAGGCGTTAGACACTGAAGCTTTCTTT

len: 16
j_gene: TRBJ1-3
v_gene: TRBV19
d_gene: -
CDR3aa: CASSIDRGTAGNTIYF
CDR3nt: TGTGCCAGTAGTATAGACCGGGGGACGGCTGGAAACACCATATATTTT

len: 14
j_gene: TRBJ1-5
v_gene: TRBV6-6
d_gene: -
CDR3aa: CASSYPQGNQPQHF
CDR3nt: TGTGCCAGCAGTTACCCACAGGGCAACCAGCCCCAGCATTTT

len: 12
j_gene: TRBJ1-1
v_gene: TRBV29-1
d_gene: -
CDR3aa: CSVAPQGGEAFF
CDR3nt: TGCAGCGTTGCCCCCCAGGGCGGTGAAGCTTTCTTT

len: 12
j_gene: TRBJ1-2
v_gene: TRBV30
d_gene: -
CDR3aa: CAWGYGVERYTF
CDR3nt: TGTGCCTGGGGTTACGGAGTTGAACGCTACACCTTC

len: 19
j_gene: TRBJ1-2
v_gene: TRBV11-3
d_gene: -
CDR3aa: CASSLGLAGKKEANYGYTF
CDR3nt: TGTGCCAGCAGCTTAGGTTTGGCAGGGAAAAAAGAAGCTAACTATGGCTACACCTTC

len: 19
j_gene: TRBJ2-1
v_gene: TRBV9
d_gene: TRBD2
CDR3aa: CASSVVSGARWSSYNEQFF
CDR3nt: TGTGCCAGCAGCGTAGTGAGCGGGGCCCGGTGGAGCTCCTACAATGAGCAGTTCTTC

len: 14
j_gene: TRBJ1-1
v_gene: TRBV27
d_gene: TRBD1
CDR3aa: CASSLTHDRVAAFF
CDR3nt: TGTGCCAGCAGTTTAACTCACGACAGGGTAGCGGCTTTCTTT

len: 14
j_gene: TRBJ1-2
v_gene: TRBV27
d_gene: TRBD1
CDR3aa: CAKVTGGKDYGYTF
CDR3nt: TGTGCCAAAGTGACAGGGGGCAAAGACTATGGCTACACCTTC

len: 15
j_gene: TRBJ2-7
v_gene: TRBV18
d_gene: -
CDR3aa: CASSPLDSESYEQYF
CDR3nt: TGTGCCAGCTCACCTCTCGATAGCGAGAGCTACGAGCAGTACTTC

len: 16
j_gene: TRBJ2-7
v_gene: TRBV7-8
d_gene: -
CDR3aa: CASSLPQGRHTYEQYF
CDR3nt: TGTGCCAGCAGCTTACCCCAGGGGCGCCATACCTACGAGCAGTACTTC

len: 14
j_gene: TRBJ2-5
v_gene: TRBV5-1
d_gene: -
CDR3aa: CASSQGLNQETQYF
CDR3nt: TGCGCCAGCAGCCAAGGACTGAACCAAGAGACCCAGTACTTC

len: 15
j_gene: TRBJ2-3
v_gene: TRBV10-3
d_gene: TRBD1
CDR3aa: CAISVGTDPPDTQYF
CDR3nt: TGTGCCATCAGTGTCGGGACAGACCCCCCAGATACGCAGTATTTT

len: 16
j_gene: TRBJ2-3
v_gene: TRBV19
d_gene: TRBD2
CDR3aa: CASTPHKASGTDTQYF
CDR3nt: TGTGCCAGTACGCCCCATAAGGCTAGCGGGACAGATACGCAGTATTTT

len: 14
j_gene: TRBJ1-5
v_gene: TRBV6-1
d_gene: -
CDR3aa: CASSEVSSNQPQHF
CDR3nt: TGTGCCAGCAGTGAAGTGTCAAGCAATCAGCCCCAGCATTTT

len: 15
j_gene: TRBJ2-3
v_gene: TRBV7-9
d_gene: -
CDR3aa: CASSLPREMGHTQYF
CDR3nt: TGTGCCAGCAGCTTACCTCGGGAGATGGGTCATACGCAGTATTTT

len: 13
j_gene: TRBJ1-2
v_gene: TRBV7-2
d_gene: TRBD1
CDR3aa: CASSDHRGGGYTF
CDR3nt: TGTGCCAGCAGCGACCACAGGGGAGGTGGCTACACCTTC

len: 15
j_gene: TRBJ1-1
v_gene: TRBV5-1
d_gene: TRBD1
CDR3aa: CASSGGTGERTEAFF
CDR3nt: TGCGCCAGCAGCGGGGGGACAGGGGAGAGGACTGAAGCTTTCTTT

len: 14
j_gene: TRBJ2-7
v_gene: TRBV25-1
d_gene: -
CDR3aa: CASKTQGTSYEQYF
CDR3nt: TGTGCCAGCAAAACACAGGGCACTTCCTACGAGCAGTACTTC

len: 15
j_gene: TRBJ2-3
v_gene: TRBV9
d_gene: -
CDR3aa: CASSAGTGDTDTQYF
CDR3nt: TGTGCCAGCAGCGCTGGGACGGGGGACACAGATACGCAGTATTTT

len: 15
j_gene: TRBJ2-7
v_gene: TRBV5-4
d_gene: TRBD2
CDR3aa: CASSIPGLASSEQYF
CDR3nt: TGTGCCAGCAGCATCCCGGGACTAGCGTCTAGCGAGCAGTACTTC

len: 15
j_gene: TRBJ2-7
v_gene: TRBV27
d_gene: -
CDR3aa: CASSLSFRGPGEQYF
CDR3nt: TGTGCCAGCAGTTTATCGTTTAGGGGCCCTGGGGAGCAGTACTTC

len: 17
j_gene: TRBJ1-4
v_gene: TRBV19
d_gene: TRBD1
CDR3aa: CASSIGQGVIANEKLFF
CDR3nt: TGTGCCAGTAGTATAGGACAGGGAGTCATCGCTAATGAAAAACTGTTTTTT

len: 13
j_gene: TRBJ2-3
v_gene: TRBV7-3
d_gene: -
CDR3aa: CASSPQGFDTQYF
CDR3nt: TGTGCCAGCAGCCCACAGGGTTTCGATACGCAGTATTTT

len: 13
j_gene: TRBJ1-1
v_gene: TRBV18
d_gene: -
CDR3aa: CASSLGEATEAFF
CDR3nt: TGTGCCAGCTCACTCGGGGAGGCCACTGAAGCTTTCTTT

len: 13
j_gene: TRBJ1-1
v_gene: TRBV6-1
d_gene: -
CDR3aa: CATQLRPGTEAFF
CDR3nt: TGTGCCACTCAACTCAGGCCGGGAACTGAAGCTTTCTTT

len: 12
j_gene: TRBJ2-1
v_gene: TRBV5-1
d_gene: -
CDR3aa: CASSLVLDEVFF
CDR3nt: TGCGCCAGCAGCTTGGTACTAGATGAGGTGTTCTTC

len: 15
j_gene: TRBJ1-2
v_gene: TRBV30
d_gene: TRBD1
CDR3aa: CAWSRGQGVGYGYTF
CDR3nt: TGTGCCTGGAGTCGGGGACAGGGGGTCGGCTATGGCTACACCTTC

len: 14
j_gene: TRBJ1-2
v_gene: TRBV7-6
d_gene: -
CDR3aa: CASSLWGEGSGYTF
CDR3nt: TGTGCCAGCAGCTTATGGGGGGAGGGCAGTGGCTACACCTTC

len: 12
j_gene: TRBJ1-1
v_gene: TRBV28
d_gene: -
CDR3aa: CASINQDTEAFF
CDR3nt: TGTGCCAGCATCAACCAGGACACTGAAGCTTTCTTT

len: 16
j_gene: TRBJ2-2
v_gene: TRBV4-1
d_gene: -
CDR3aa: CASSQVLAINTGELFF
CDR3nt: TGCGCCAGCAGCCAAGTGCTAGCGATTAACACCGGGGAGCTGTTTTTT

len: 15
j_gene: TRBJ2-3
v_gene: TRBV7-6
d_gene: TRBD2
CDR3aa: CASSERTSGKDTQYF
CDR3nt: TGTGCCAGCAGCGAGCGGACTAGCGGGAAGGATACGCAGTATTTT

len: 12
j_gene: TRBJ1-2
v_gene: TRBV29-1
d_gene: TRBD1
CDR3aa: CSVVGQDEGYTF
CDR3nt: TGCAGCGTTGTAGGACAGGACGAGGGCTACACCTTC

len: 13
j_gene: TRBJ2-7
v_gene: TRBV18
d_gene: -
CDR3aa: CASSPGSALEQYF
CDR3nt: TGTGCCAGCTCACCCGGGAGCGCGTTAGAGCAGTACTTC

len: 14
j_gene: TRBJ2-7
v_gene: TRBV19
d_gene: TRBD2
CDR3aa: CASSITSGSYEQYF
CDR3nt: TGTGCCAGTAGTATTACTAGCGGGAGTTACGAGCAGTACTTC

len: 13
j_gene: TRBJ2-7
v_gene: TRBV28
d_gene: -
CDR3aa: CASSLSRGLGQYF
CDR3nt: TGTGCCAGCAGTTTATCCAGGGGATTGGGGCAGTACTTC

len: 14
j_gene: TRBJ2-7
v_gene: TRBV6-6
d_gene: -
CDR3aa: CASSYSSSSYEQYF
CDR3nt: TGTGCCAGCAGTTACTCGTCTAGCAGCTACGAGCAGTACTTC

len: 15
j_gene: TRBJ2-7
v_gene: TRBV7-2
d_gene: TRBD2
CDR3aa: CASSLDGSGRREQYF
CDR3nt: TGTGCCAGCAGCTTAGATGGTAGCGGGAGGCGAGAGCAGTACTTC

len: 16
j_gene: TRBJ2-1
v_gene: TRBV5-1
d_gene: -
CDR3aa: CASSLAPDREGREQFF
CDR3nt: TGCGCCAGCAGCTTGGCACCGGACAGGGAGGGGCGAGAGCAGTTCTTC

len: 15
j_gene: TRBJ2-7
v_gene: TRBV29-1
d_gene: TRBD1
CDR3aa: CSGLVPGQGFHEQYF
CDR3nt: TGCAGCGGTCTCGTCCCGGGACAGGGCTTCCACGAGCAGTACTTC

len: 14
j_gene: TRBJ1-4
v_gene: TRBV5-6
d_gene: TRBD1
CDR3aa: CASSQDRVAEKLFF
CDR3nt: TGTGCCAGCAGCCAGGACAGGGTGGCTGAAAAACTGTTTTTT

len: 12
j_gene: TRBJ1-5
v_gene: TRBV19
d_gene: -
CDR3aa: CASSIDGGPQHF
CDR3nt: TGTGCCAGTAGTATAGACGGGGGGCCCCAGCATTTT